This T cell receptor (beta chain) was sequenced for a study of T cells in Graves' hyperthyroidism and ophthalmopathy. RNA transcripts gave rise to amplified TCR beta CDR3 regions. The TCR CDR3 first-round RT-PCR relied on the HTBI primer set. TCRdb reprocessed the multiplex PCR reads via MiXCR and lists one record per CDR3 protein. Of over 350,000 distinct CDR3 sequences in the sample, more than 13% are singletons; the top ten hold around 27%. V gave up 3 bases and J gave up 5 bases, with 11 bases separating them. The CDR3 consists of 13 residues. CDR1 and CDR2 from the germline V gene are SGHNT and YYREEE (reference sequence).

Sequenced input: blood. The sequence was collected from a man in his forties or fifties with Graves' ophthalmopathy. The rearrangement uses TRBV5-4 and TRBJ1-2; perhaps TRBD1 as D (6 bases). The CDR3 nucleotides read TGTGCCAGCAGCTCGGACAGCATGTATGGCTACACCTTC. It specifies CASSSDSMYGYTF.